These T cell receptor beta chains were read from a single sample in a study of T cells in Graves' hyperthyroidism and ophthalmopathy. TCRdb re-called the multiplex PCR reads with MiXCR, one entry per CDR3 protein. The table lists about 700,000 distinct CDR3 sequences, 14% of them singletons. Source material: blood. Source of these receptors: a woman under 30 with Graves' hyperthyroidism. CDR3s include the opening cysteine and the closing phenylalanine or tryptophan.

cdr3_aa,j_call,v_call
CSASGGLVDDSSGELFF,TRBJ2-2,TRBV20-1
CSAKTGHEQYF,TRBJ2-7,TRBV20-1
CASSSRGDRGQYF,TRBJ2-7,TRBV7-8
CASSLTALSEPSYNEQFF,TRBJ2-1,TRBV7-3
CATDAGLGNQPQHF,TRBJ1-5,TRBV6-1
CASSPTSARWQFF,TRBJ2-1,TRBV28
CASSQEAEQFF,TRBJ2-1,TRBV4-1
CASSYGTGAYEQYF,TRBJ2-7,TRBV6-5
CASSLVSGDTQYF,TRBJ2-3,TRBV5-4
CSASPAIQETQYF,TRBJ2-5,TRBV20-1
CASSPDGAAYEQYF,TRBJ2-7,TRBV5-1
CSAGDRPSYEQYF,TRBJ2-7,TRBV20-1
CASSLVQGGGNTIYF,TRBJ1-3,TRBV7-2
CASSLVYQSTDTQYF,TRBJ2-3,TRBV7-8
CASEKPGDTEAFF,TRBJ1-1,TRBV12-3/TRBV12-4
CASSPGLAKNIQYF,TRBJ2-4,TRBV18
CAWGTGSPSTNEKLFF,TRBJ1-4,TRBV30
CASSHRATHYEQYF,TRBJ2-7,TRBV6-1
CASSTQGGSYNEQFF,TRBJ2-1,TRBV12-3/TRBV12-4
CSAGSVSGNTEAFF,TRBJ1-1,TRBV20-1
CASSSAEGTGELFF,TRBJ2-2,TRBV5-1
CASSVGGPHSGIYF,TRBJ1-3,TRBV9
CASTRGEDGYTF,TRBJ1-2,TRBV7-9
CSASGLAGETQYF,TRBJ2-5,TRBV20-1
CASSIGWPGPYEQYF,TRBJ2-7,TRBV19
CASSELAEASIQNIYEQYF,TRBJ2-7,TRBV6-1
CASSVRGRNNQPQHF,TRBJ1-5,TRBV2
CASSLGLSTEAFF,TRBJ1-1,TRBV28
CATSQYAGAGQYF,TRBJ2-7,TRBV24-1
CAWSPGSTSENIQYF,TRBJ2-4,TRBV30
CAISESGTAAYEQYF,TRBJ2-7,TRBV10-3
CASSLSTSTNEQFF,TRBJ2-1,TRBV28
CASSLGAGTGEEKLFF,TRBJ1-4,TRBV5-6
CSAGIPPQETQYF,TRBJ2-5,TRBV20-1
CASSLGGPTRQPQHF,TRBJ1-5,TRBV13
CASSLAAESNQPQHF,TRBJ1-5,TRBV5-1
CASTLNADSLNTPLHF,TRBJ1-6,TRBV12-3/TRBV12-4
CATRRPRQGAGSYTEAFF,TRBJ1-1,TRBV19
CASISGLDGEKLFF,TRBJ1-4,TRBV2
CASSPRSKLTGRFVGNQPQHF,TRBJ1-5,TRBV6-2/TRBV6-3
CASTQQDLAKNIQYF,TRBJ2-4,TRBV28
CASSSFYDRTSGANVLTF,TRBJ2-6,TRBV7-9
CASSPASGDRPYNEQFF,TRBJ2-1,TRBV18
CASSYGTGGKETQYF,TRBJ2-5,TRBV6-6
CASSFEITIYF,TRBJ1-3,TRBV28
CATSEGDRDNEKLFF,TRBJ1-4,TRBV24-1
CASSATSGLREQYF,TRBJ2-7,TRBV2
CASSFRDVAYREQYF,TRBJ2-7,TRBV6-1
CASSRQWDRANEQFF,TRBJ2-1,TRBV11-2
CASSLGSGGIEQFF,TRBJ2-1,TRBV11-2
CASRDPGRNSGNTIYF,TRBJ1-3,TRBV19
CATSGDSWLSSYNEQFF,TRBJ2-1,TRBV24-1
CASSQDGGRAADTQYF,TRBJ2-3,TRBV3-1
CASSLGQLLSDGYTF,TRBJ1-2,TRBV7-2
CASSLLSSTDTQYF,TRBJ2-3,TRBV7-3
CASRRAQGAHQPQHF,TRBJ1-5,TRBV2
CASSSPGTSGSYEQYF,TRBJ2-7,TRBV27
CSAARLETQYF,TRBJ2-5,TRBV20-1
CASSSDSFGIRYTF,TRBJ1-2,TRBV19
CASSFPGRMNEQFF,TRBJ2-1,TRBV11-2